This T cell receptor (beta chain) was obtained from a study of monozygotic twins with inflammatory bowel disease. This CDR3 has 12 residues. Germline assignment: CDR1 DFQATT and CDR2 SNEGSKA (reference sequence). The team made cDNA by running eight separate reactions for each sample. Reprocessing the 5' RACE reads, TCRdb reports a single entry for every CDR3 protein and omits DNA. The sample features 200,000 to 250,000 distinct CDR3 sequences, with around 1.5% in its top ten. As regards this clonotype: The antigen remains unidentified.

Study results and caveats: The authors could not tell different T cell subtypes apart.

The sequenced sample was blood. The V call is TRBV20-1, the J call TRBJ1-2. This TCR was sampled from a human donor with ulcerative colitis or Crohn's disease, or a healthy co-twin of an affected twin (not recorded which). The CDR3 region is CSAQPVDYGYTF.